This entry lists 22 T cell receptor beta chains sequenced from one sample in a study of blood T cell repertoires in COVID-19. Profiled with immunoSEQ multiplex PCR; TCRdb holds only in-frame clones, not every one. The table shows 200,000 or so clones, with about four fifths occurring only once. Sequencing was performed on peripheral blood. These receptors came from a woman in her sixties or seventies with acute or convalescent COVID-19.

The rearrangement joins TRBV13 to TRBJ1-1; the D is unclear. V was trimmed by 4 bases and J by 6 bases, leaving 9 bases between them. This CDR3 region has 12 residues. Germline V gives CDR1 PRHDT, CDR2 FYEKMQ (reference sequence). CDR3 residues: CASSSRLSEAFF. The CDR3 DNA reads as TGTGCCAGCAGCTCCCGTCTATCTGAAGCTTTCTTT.

The chain is built from TRBV11-2 and TRBJ1-2, with a weak D call TRBD1 (6 bases). Germline assignment: CDR1 SGHAT and CDR2 FQNNGV. The CDR3 has 15 amino acids. Between the trimmed V and J ends, which lost 3 bases and 0 bases, there was a span of 11 bases. The CDR3 sequence: CASSFQGRANYGYTF. The CDR3 DNA follows: TGTGCCAGCAGCTTTCAGGGGCGAGCTAACTATGGCTACACCTTC.

This clone has a single count. The V call is TRBV11-2, the J call TRBJ2-5, with a possible D match to TRBD1 (5 bases). The V and J ends lost 5 bases and 5 bases respectively, with 9 bases between them. There are 12 residues in the CDR3. Germline V gene sequence: CDR1 SGHAT, CDR2 FQNNGV. CDR3 sequence reads: CASSARAETQYF. CDR3 nucleotide sequence: TGTGCCAGCAGCGCCAGGGCGGAGACCCAGTACTTC.

In DNA form, the CDR3 reads TGTGCCAGCAGTGATCGGGCCGGGACAGGCCATGGCTACACCTTC. Its protein product is CASSDRAGTGHGYTF. The chain couples TRBV6-1 to TRBJ1-2; TRBD1 agrees at 8 bases. Germline trimming cut 3 bases from V and 6 bases from J; bases unmatched to any gene: 9. This CDR3 spans 15 amino acids. Germline CDR1 MNHNS, CDR2 SASEGT.

The V gene is TRBV11-3, the J gene TRBJ1-1; 8 bases are shared with TRBD1. CDR3 length: 14 residues. Germline CDR1 SGHNT, CDR2 YENEEA. The V gene end was trimmed by 4 bases and the J gene end by 4 bases; junction bases not matched to a gene: 5. As DNA, the CDR3 is TGTGCCAGCAGCTCACAGGGGGAGACCACTGAAGCTTTCTTT. Translating it yields CASSSQGETTEAFF.

The V and J genes are TRBV28 and TRBJ2-3; 7 nucleotides match TRBD1. This CDR3 has 16 residues. V dropped 4 bases and J dropped 2; count of bases not matched to a gene: 9. Germline CDR1 reads MDHEN; CDR2 reads SYDVKM. This chain's CDR3 is CASSSGTEYLTDTQYF. Here the CDR3 DNA reads TGTGCCAGCAGTTCCGGGACAGAATACCTCACAGATACGCAGTATTTT.

This clone was picked up one time. This chain uses TRBV27 with TRBJ2-1; 8 bases align to TRBD2. Per germline, CDR1 MNHEY and CDR2 SMNVEV (reference sequence). J gave up 3 bases and V 4 bases, and 2 bases lay outside the gene matches. This CDR3 is 14 amino acids long. CDR3 sequence: CASSSGGVYNEQFF. In DNA, the CDR3 is TGTGCCAGCAGTTCGGGGGGGGTCTACAATGAGCAGTTCTTC.

V and J are TRBV7-9 and TRBJ1-5; D not resolved. Trimming removed 5 bases from V and 3 bases from J, with 11 bases in between. The CDR3 extends over 14 amino acids. Germline V gene data show CDR1 as SEHNR and CDR2 as FQNEAQ (reference sequence). The CDR3 reads CASSPRTSNQPQHF. The CDR3 nucleotides are TGTGCCAGCAGCCCCCGCACATCCAATCAGCCCCAGCATTTT.

This clone showed up just once. In nucleotides, the CDR3 is TGTGCCAGCAGTTTGGGACAGCCAAATCAGCCCCAGCATTTT. Amino acid sequence: CASSLGQPNQPQHF. The genes are TRBV27 and TRBJ1-5, with 7 bases that match TRBD1. J gave up 4 bases and V 3 bases, and 3 bases lay outside the gene matches. Germline CDR1 reads MNHEY; CDR2 reads SMNVEV (reference sequence). This CDR3 is built from 14 residues.

The rearrangement links TRBV6-6 to TRBJ2-5; 9 positions agree with TRBD2. This CDR3 contains 14 residues. Germline V gene sequence: CDR1 MNHNY, CDR2 SVGAGI (reference sequence). Trimming cost V 5 bases and J 4 bases; bases outside gene matches: 5. The CDR3 DNA is TGTGCCAGCAGTGAGCGGGGGGTAGGAGAGACCCAGTACTTC. Translated, it gives CASSERGVGETQYF.

The V and J genes are TRBV3-1 (or the pseudogene TRBV3-2) and TRBJ2-1, with 9 bases identical to TRBD2. Germline V CDR1 and CDR2: LGHDT, YNNKEL (reference sequence). The CDR3 is 17 residues long. V trimming: 1 base; J trimming: 6 bases; junction bases outside the gene matches: 10. The CDR3 here is CASSQVLRTSVFNEQFF. The CDR3 bases are TGTGCCAGCAGCCAAGTACTTAGGACTAGCGTCTTCAATGAGCAGTTCTTC.

The table lists this clone with a few counts. The V gene is TRBV7-9, the J gene TRBJ2-1; unclear D gene. Germline V gene data show CDR1 as SEHNR and CDR2 as FQNEAQ (reference sequence). V lost 6 bases and J 6 bases, leaving 18 bases between the germline ends. The CDR3 loop spans 15 amino acids. The CDR3 reads CASRGPTAVSNEQFF. Written as DNA, the CDR3 is TGTGCCAGCAGGGGCCCGACGGCAGTGAGCAATGAGCAGTTCTTC. Looking up the rest from reference TRBV7-9 and TRBJ2-1 gives the full variable domain: DTGVSQNPRHKITKRGQNVTFRCDPISEHNRLYWYRQTLGQGPEFLTYFQNEAQLEKSRLLSDRFSAERPKGSFSTLEIQRTEQGDSAMYLCASRGPTAVSNEQFFGPGTRLTVL.

The genes are TRBV6-6 and TRBJ1-2; 7 bases match TRBD1. The CDR3 loop spans 14 amino acids. Looked up from germline, CDR1 is MNHNY and CDR2 is SVGAGI (reference sequence). With 5 bases clipped from V and 6 bases from J, the junction kept 9 bases outside the gene matches. DNA of the CDR3: TGTGCCAGCAGTCCCGGGAGGGGGCATCATGGCTACACCTTC. Its protein product is CASSPGRGHHGYTF.

The chain recombines TRBV6-5 with TRBJ2-7; TRBD2 is a possible D gene (5 bases). CDR1 is MNHEY and CDR2 is SVGAGI in the germline V gene. V lost 6 bases, J lost 1 base, and 13 bases lay in between. This CDR3 is 14 amino acids long. The CDR3 loop reads CASRNPTGSYEQYF. The CDR3 DNA is TGTGCCAGCAGAAACCCTACGGGATCCTACGAGCAGTACTTC.

This chain links TRBV11-2 with TRBJ2-3; a possible D gene is TRBD2 (5 bases). Germline V gives CDR1 SGHAT, CDR2 FQNNGV. The CDR3 extends over 12 amino acids. Trimming took 8 bases from V and 6 from J, leaving 12 bases between them. CDR3 region: CASRERGDTQYF. The CDR3, as DNA: TGTGCCAGCCGTGAGCGAGGGGATACGCAGTATTTT.

The genes are TRBV7-8 and TRBJ2-7; 9 bases are shared with TRBD2. This CDR3 is built from 16 residues. From germline, CDR1 is SGHVS and CDR2 FQNEAQ. J was trimmed by 2 bases and V by 4 bases; bases with no gene match: 9. CDR3 in amino acids: CASSSYSGGDTYEQYF. CDR3 in DNA: TGTGCCAGCAGCTCTTATAGCGGGGGCGATACCTACGAGCAGTACTTC.

The V call is TRBV6-6, the J call TRBJ1-1, with D unclear. The CDR3 sequence is 14 residues long. The V end was cut by 0 bases, the J end by 0 bases, with 5 bases between. The germline CDR1 and CDR2 sequences are MNHNY and SVGAGI (reference sequence). DNA of the CDR3: TGTGCCAGCAGTTACTCACACCTGAACACTGAAGCTTTCTTT. It yields the protein CASSYSHLNTEAFF.

This clone was seen once. This chain joins TRBV9 and TRBJ2-1; no clear D. The CDR3 is 16 amino acids. Trimming cost V 0 bases and J 0 bases, with 10 bases left between them. Germline CDR1 and CDR2: SGDLS and YYNGEE. CDR3 sequence reads: CASSVDFRSSYNEQFF. The CDR3 DNA reads as TGTGCCAGCAGCGTAGATTTTAGGAGCTCCTACAATGAGCAGTTCTTC.

The V gene is TRBV5-6, the J gene TRBJ2-3; 8 nucleotides align to TRBD2. With V trimmed by 3 bases and J by 8 bases, 2 bases remained unmatched. The CDR3 spans 12 residues. Germline CDR1 SGHDT, CDR2 YYEEEE. As DNA, the CDR3 is TGTGCCAGCAGCTGGACTAGCCCTACGCAGTATTTT. As protein: CASSWTSPTQYF.

This clone was recorded only once. The chain recombines TRBV6-6 with TRBJ1-1, with a tentative D call TRBD1 (6 bases). This CDR3 region has 16 residues. Deletions cut 2 bases from V and 4 bases from J, with 17 bases between. Germline V gene sequence: CDR1 MNHNY, CDR2 SVGAGI (reference sequence). DNA of the CDR3: TGTGCCAGCAGTTACAATAATGGGGGCTCGGGCACTGAAGCTTTCTTT. It translates to CASSYNNGGSGTEAFF.

About this clone itself: This specimen includes other DNA sequences encoding the same CDR3. The V gene is TRBV18, the J gene TRBJ1-1; 7 positions match TRBD1. The CDR3 consists of 13 residues. Germline CDR1 is KGHSH and CDR2 is LQKENI. V lost 3 bases, J lost 3 bases, and 1 base stayed unmatched. Here the CDR3 reads CASSPGQDTEAFF. The CDR3 region has the DNA TGTGCCAGCTCACCTGGACAGGACACTGAAGCTTTCTTT. Full variable domain (rest looked up from reference TRBV18 and TRBJ1-1): NAGVMQNPRHLVRRRGQEARLRCSPMKGHSHVYWYRQLPEEGLKFMVYLQKENIIDESGMPKERFSAEFPKEGPSILRIQQVVRGDSAAYFCASSPGQDTEAFFGQGTRLTVV.

This clone has only a few counts. The chain employs TRBV7-2 and TRBJ1-2, with TRBD1 matching over 7 bases. Germline loops: CDR1 SGHTA, CDR2 FQGNSA. Trimming took 5 bases from V and 4 from J; bases not matched to a gene: 7. The length of the CDR3 is 14 residues. CDR3 nucleotides: TGTGCCAGCAGCCCGGGACAGATTGGCTATGGCTACACCTTC. It yields the protein CASSPGQIGYGYTF.